Following are 20 T cell receptor beta chains from one sample sequenced in a study of response to subunit inactivated influenza vaccine (dated by TCRdb to about 2018). Library generation was performed with RT-PCR. Sequencing took place on an Illumina HiSeq 2500. Clones were called with MiXCR by TCRdb after fastp trimmed the public reads at Q25, and only in-frame beta chains were retained. Rows matching on CDR3 protein sequence are summarized as one entry with the most common DNA and genes. A total of hundreds of thousands of distinct CDR3 sequences appear in this sample, around 8% of them only once. 10% to 15% of the sample is taken by the ten largest. The sequencing here drew on PBMCs from blood, taken approximately 25 months after vaccination. The receptors come from a man in his fifties or sixties who received an inactivated influenza vaccine. Donor details come from another sample of the same person, matched by shared clones.

This clonotype was seen only a few times. The J gene is TRBJ2-7, the V gene TRBV5-1; 8 bases line up with TRBD1. Germline CDR1 SGHRS, CDR2 YFSETQ. This CDR3 has 15 amino acids. J was trimmed by 3 bases and V by 4 bases; bases with no gene match: 9. DNA for the CDR3: TGCGCCAGCAGCGCCGGGACAGGCCCCATCTACGAGCAGTACTTC. This codes for CASSAGTGPIYEQYF.

This clonotype was observed a handful of times. The CDR3 nucleotides read TGTGCCAGCAGCTTCGATATTGCGGCCGTTACCTACGAGCAGTACTTC. It codes for CASSFDIAAVTYEQYF. V is TRBV7-2 and J is TRBJ2-7; D remains ambiguous. V shed 3 bases and J shed 2 bases, with 17 bases lying between them. CDR1 SGHTA and CDR2 FQGNSA come from the germline V gene. CDR3 size: 16 residues.

This clonotype was picked up many times. This chain uses TRBV20-1 with TRBJ2-1; possible D gene TRBD2, 5 bases. Trimming cost V 6 bases and J 1 base, with 19 bases left between them. The CDR3 runs to 16 residues. From germline, CDR1 is DFQATT and CDR2 SNEGSKA (reference sequence). The CDR3 DNA sequence: TGCAGTGCCAGGAACCCCGAGGGCGGGTCCTACAATGAGCAGTTCTTC. It encodes CSARNPEGGSYNEQFF.

The chain is built from TRBV20-1 and TRBJ2-3; perhaps TRBD2 as D (6 bases). The V gene's germline CDR1 is DFQATT and CDR2 SNEGSKA (reference sequence). This CDR3 contains 16 residues. V was shortened by 1 base and J by 1 base, with 15 bases between the two germline ends. CDR3 amino acids: CSARVVGRGGTDTQYF. The CDR3 DNA reads TGCAGTGCTAGAGTCGTAGGGCGGGGCGGCACAGATACGCAGTATTTT.

This clonotype showed up just a few times. This chain joins TRBV7-9 and TRBJ1-3; no clear D. The CDR3 has 12 residues. Trimming left V 5 bases short and J 8 bases short, with 10 bases between. The germline gives CDR1 SEHNR, CDR2 FQNEAQ (reference sequence). CDR3 in DNA: TGTGCCAGCAGCCTACCGGTGGACACCATATATTTT. Residues: CASSLPVDTIYF. Together with reference TRBV7-9 and TRBJ1-3, the CDR3 gives the full variable domain: DTGVSQNPRHKITKRGQNVTFRCDPISEHNRLYWYRQTLGQGPEFLTYFQNEAQLEKSRLLSDRFSAERPKGSFSTLEIQRTEQGDSAMYLCASSLPVDTIYFGEGSWLTVV.

To note about this clonotype: With a much larger clone just one base away, this may be a read error. The genes are TRBV5-6 and TRBJ2-7, with D perhaps being TRBD1 or TRBD2 (5 bases each). Germline CDR1 SGHDT, CDR2 YYEEEE. CDR3 length equals 15 residues. V dropped 1 base and J dropped 3 bases, with 14 bases sitting between them. CDR3 nucleotide sequence: TGTGCCAGCAGCTTGCCCGGGGCAAGGATCTACGAGCAGTACTTC. It yields the protein CASSLPGARIYEQYF.

A few counts support this clonotype. It may be a read error: a sequence one base away is much more abundant. The CDR3 sequence: CASSHAYEQYF. In DNA, the CDR3 is TGTGCCAGCAGCCATGCCTACGAGCAGTACTTC. The chain has TRBV7-9 and TRBJ2-7; the D is unclear. The CDR3 is 11 residues long. Germline CDR1 reads SEHNR; CDR2 reads FQNEAQ (reference sequence). V dropped 5 bases and J dropped 2 bases, with 4 bases sitting between them.

This clonotype has at least ten counts. V and J are TRBV9 and TRBJ1-1; no definite D call. Trimming shortened V by 3 bases and J by 9 bases, and 15 bases separated the two germline ends. Per germline, CDR1 SGDLS and CDR2 YYNGEE. The CDR3 has 13 amino acids. CDR3 DNA sequence: TGTGCCAGCAGCGCCTTCGGGAAGATAAAAGCTTTCTTT. This encodes CASSAFGKIKAFF.

V and J are TRBV11-3 and TRBJ2-1, with 9 bases lining up with TRBD1. The CDR3 has 18 residues. The germline V gene encodes CDR1 SGHNT and CDR2 YENEEA. The junction had 14 bases not matched to a gene; V was cut back by 5 bases and J by 3 bases. CDR3 residues: CASSRDRAPKGLYNEQFF. The DNA for the CDR3 is TGTGCCAGCAGCCGGGACAGGGCGCCTAAGGGGCTCTACAATGAGCAGTTCTTC.

This chain links TRBV7-9 with TRBJ2-3; the match to TRBD2 covers 7 bases. The CDR3 runs 15 residues. Germline V gives CDR1 SEHNR, CDR2 FQNEAQ (reference sequence). Losses at the gene ends were 3 bases for V and 4 bases for J; bases not matched to a gene: 7. The CDR3 DNA reads TGTGCCAGCAGCTTCTGGGACCGGGGGGCAGATACGCAGTATTTT. It is translated as CASSFWDRGADTQYF.

V and J are TRBV20-1 and TRBJ1-3, with a possible D match to TRBD1 (6 bases). V lost 3 bases, J lost 3 bases, and 12 bases lay in between. The CDR3 sequence is 14 residues long. Germline V gives CDR1 DFQATT, CDR2 SNEGSKA (reference sequence). CDR3 in DNA: TGCAGTGCTAGTCGGGGGGCTCGTGGAAACACCATATATTTT. As protein: CSASRGARGNTIYF.

This chain uses TRBV20-1 with TRBJ1-5, with D tentatively TRBD1 (5 bases). The CDR3 spans 12 residues. The germline V gene encodes CDR1 DFQATT and CDR2 SNEGSKA (reference sequence). V was trimmed by 6 bases and J by 2 bases, leaving 8 bases between them. CDR3 sequence reads: CSAQGGNQPQHF. CDR3 DNA: TGCAGTGCGCAGGGAGGCAATCAGCCCCAGCATTTT.

This clonotype turned up a few times. The chain has TRBV2 and TRBJ1-6, with TRBD1 as a possible D gene (5 bases). CDR3 length: 15 residues. The germline V gene encodes CDR1 SNHLY and CDR2 FYNNEI. V was trimmed by 5 bases and J by 6 bases, leaving 14 bases between them. CDR3 protein: CASSNRDPLNSPLHF. DNA for the CDR3: TGTGCCAGCAGTAACCGGGACCCACTTAATTCACCCCTCCACTTT.

The V and J genes are TRBV6-1 and TRBJ2-1, with D perhaps TRBD2 (6 bases). V lost 1 base, J lost 6 bases, and 16 bases lay in between. Looked up from germline, CDR1 is MNHNS and CDR2 is SASEGT. The CDR3 totals 16 residues. As DNA, the CDR3 is TGTGCCAGCAGTGAAGGGGGAGGCCTGAGAGTCAATGAGCAGTTCTTC. Translated: CASSEGGGLRVNEQFF.

This clonotype was detected many times. The chain has TRBV24-1 and TRBJ2-3; TRBD2 might be the D (5 bases). Germline V gene lookup returns CDR1 KGHDR and CDR2 SFDVKD. The V end was cut by 9 bases, the J end by 3 bases, with 12 bases between. The length of the CDR3 is 13 residues. The CDR3 sequence is CATSHPGTDTQYF. CDR3 sequence (DNA): TGTGCCACCTCACACCCGGGGACAGATACGCAGTATTTT.

This clonotype was counted a few times. The V gene is TRBV29-1, the J gene TRBJ2-7; TRBD2 matches at 11 bases. This CDR3 region has 16 residues. J lost 3 bases, V lost 5 bases, and 12 bases had no gene match. CDR1 and CDR2 (germline): SQVTM, ANQGSEA. The CDR3 here is CSVITSGSLLSYEQYF. The CDR3 bases are TGCAGCGTTATAACTAGCGGGAGTCTTTTAAGCTACGAGCAGTACTTC.

This clonotype turned up a few times. This rearrangement joins TRBV6-1 to TRBJ1-1, with D perhaps TRBD1 (5 bases). Trimming took off 6 bases at V and 0 bases at J, with 11 bases between the two ends. The CDR3 extends over 14 amino acids. Looked up from germline, CDR1 is MNHNS and CDR2 is SASEGT. CDR3 DNA sequence: TGTGCCAGCAGCAAGTTAGGGGTGAACACTGAAGCTTTCTTT. This sequence encodes CASSKLGVNTEAFF.

This clonotype appeared a few times. The chain is built from TRBV7-2 and TRBJ2-3; either TRBD1 or TRBD2 may fit D (5 bases each). CDR3 length: 16 amino acids. Germline V lookup: CDR1 SGHTA, CDR2 FQGNSA. V dropped 3 bases and J dropped 7 bases, with 20 bases sitting between them. CDR3 coding DNA: TGTGCCAGCAGCTTGGGGACGGACCCTAGTCTCTATACGCAGTATTTT. Its translation is CASSLGTDPSLYTQYF.

This clonotype was detected many times. The chain couples TRBV12-3 or TRBV12-4 to TRBJ2-1; 11 bases are a match to TRBD2. After removal of 3 bases from V and 7 bases from J, the junction contained 5 bases not matched to a gene. The CDR3 runs to 15 residues. CDR3 nucleotides: TGTGCCAGCAGTTTTTGGACTAGCGGGTTTAATGAGCAGTTCTTC. Translating it yields CASSFWTSGFNEQFF.

This clonotype was recorded a few times. CDR3 amino acids: CASSLGGTGAYEQYF. The CDR3 DNA sequence: TGTGCCAGCAGCTTAGGGGGGACAGGGGCCTACGAGCAGTACTTC. V usage is TRBV11-2 and J usage is TRBJ2-7, with TRBD1 matching over 10 bases. Per germline, CDR1 SGHAT and CDR2 FQNNGV. J was trimmed by 2 bases and V by 1 base; bases with no gene match: 2. The length of the CDR3 is 15 residues. Filled out from reference TRBV11-2 and TRBJ2-7, the complete variable domain reads EAGVAQSPRYKIIEKRQSVAFWCNPISGHATLYWYQQILGQGPKLLIQFQNNGVVDDSQLPKDRFSAERLKGVDSTLKIQPAKLEDSAVYLCASSLGGTGAYEQYFGPGTRLTVT.